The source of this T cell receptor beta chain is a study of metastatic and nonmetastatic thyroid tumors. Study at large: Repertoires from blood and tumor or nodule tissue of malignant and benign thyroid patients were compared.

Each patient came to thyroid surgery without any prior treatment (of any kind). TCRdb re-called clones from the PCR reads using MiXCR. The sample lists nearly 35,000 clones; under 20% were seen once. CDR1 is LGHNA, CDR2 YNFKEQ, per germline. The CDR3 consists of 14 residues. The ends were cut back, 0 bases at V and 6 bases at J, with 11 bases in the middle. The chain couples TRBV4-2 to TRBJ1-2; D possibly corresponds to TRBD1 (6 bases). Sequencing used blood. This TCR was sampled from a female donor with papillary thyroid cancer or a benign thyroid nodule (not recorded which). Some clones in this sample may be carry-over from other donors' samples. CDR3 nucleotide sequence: TGTGCCAGCAGCCAAGAATGGGGGGCAGATGGCTACACCTTC. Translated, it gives CASSQEWGADGYTF.